The 3 T cell receptor beta chains below come from one sample, sequenced in a study of shared clonotypes between healthy human individuals. Using immunoSEQ multiplex PCR, the repertoire was profiled, and TCRdb retains in-frame clones only, with some absent. The sample gives around 2.5 million clones, approximately 93% of which show up once; about 0.34% is in the top ten. Sample: naive CD4+ T cells from PBMCs. Noted subset: CD45RA+ positively selected. The receptor set was obtained from a man aged 18 to 30 in good health. Some clones in this sample may be carry-over from other donors' samples.

V and J are TRBV10-1 and TRBJ2-7, with 7 bases matching TRBD2. Germline loops: CDR1 WNHNN, CDR2 SYGVQD (reference sequence). The CDR3 covers 14 residues. The J segment lost 2 bases and the V segment lost 5 bases, leaving 6 bases of the junction unmatched. CDR3 DNA: TGCGCCAGCAGTAGGGCTAGCGGCCCCTACGAGCAGTACTTC. Its translation: CASSRASGPYEQYF.

The chain couples TRBV19 to TRBJ1-2; 7 bases fit TRBD1. J lost 7 bases, V lost 2 bases, and 13 bases had no gene match. The germline V gene has CDR1 LNHDA and CDR2 SQIVND (reference sequence). This CDR3 spans 16 amino acids. DNA of the CDR3: TGTGCCAGTAGTATACCCCGGTTGGCAGGGGGATTTGGCTACACCTTC. It translates to CASSIPRLAGGFGYTF.

The chain is built from TRBV27 and TRBJ2-7; D is tentatively TRBD1 or TRBD2 (7 bases each). The CDR3 runs 15 residues. Per germline, CDR1 MNHEY and CDR2 SMNVEV (reference sequence). Trimming removed 9 bases from V and 4 bases from J, with 22 bases in between. CDR3 sequence reads: CASRGAGTVTYEQYF. The CDR3 DNA reads as TGTGCCAGTCGGGGGGCCGGGACAGTGACGTACGAGCAGTACTTC.